The source of this TCR beta chain is a study of early T cells in non-severe SARS-CoV-2 infection. TCRdb re-analysed the 5' RACE reads in MiXCR, keeping a single row per CDR3 protein. Here the sample spans tens of thousands of distinct CDR3 sequences, roughly 4.4% being singletons. This clonotype was detected only a few times. The receptor was derived from an adult who was a healthcare worker with PCR-confirmed SARS-CoV-2 infection or an uninfected control (not recorded which). The sequenced sample consisted of whole blood.

The CDR3 coding sequence is TGCAGCGCTTTGACAGGGATCGACTATGGCTACACCTTC. Amino acids: CSALTGIDYGYTF. The chain joins TRBV29-1 to TRBJ1-2, with 7 bases that match TRBD1. Per the germline V gene, CDR1 is SQVTM and CDR2 is ANQGSEA. CDR3 size: 13 residues. V was pared by 7 bases and J by 3 bases, with 8 bases of the junction left unmatched.